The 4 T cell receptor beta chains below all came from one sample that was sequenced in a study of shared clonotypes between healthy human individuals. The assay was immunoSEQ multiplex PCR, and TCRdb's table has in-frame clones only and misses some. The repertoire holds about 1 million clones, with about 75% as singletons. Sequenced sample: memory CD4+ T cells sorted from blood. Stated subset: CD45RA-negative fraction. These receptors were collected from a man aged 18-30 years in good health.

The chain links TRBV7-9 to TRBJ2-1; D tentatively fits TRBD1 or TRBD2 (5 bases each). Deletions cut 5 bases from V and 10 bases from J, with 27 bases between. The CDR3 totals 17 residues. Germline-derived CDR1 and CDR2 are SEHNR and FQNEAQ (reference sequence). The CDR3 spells CASSPEKVEGRGAEQFF. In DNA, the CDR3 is TGTGCCAGCAGCCCCGAGAAAGTTGAGGGTAGGGGAGCCGAGCAGTTCTTC.

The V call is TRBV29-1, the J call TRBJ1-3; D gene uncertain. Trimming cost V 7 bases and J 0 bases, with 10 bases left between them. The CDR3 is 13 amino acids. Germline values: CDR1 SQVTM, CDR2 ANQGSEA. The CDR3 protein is CSAGSPSGNTIYF. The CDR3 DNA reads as TGCAGCGCTGGGTCCCCCTCTGGAAACACCATATATTTT.

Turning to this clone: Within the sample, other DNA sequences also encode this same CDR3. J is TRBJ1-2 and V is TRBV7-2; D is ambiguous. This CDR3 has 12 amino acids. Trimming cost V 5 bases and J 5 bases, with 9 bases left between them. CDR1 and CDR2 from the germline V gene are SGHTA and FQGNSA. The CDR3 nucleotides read TGTGCCAGCAGCAGAGTTGGGTATGGCTACACCTTC. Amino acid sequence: CASSRVGYGYTF.

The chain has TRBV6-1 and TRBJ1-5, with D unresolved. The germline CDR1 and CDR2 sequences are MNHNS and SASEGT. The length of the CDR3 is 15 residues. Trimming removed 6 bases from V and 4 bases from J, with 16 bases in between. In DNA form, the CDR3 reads TGTGCCAGCAGGCGCGAGACCACTGTAAATCAGCCCCAGCATTTT. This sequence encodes CASRRETTVNQPQHF.